A single sample gave rise to the 13 T cell receptor beta chains below, sequenced in a study of T cell repertoires in cytomegalovirus infection. MiXCR was run by TCRdb on the reads, yielding one entry per CDR3 protein. The sample holds approximately 250,000 distinct CDR3 sequences, roughly 20% seen once. Sequenced input: CD8+ T cells from PBMCs. The source is a human donor in good health (CMV status not recorded). Some clones in this sample may be carry-over from other donors' samples.

This clonotype showed up many times. The chain carries TRBV7-6 and TRBJ2-7; 15 bases agree with TRBD2. Trimming removed 1 base from V and 2 bases from J; junction bases left unmatched: 9. The germline gives CDR1 SGHVS, CDR2 FNYEAQ. The CDR3 extends over 19 amino acids. The CDR3 sequence is CASSLVPSGLAGGPYEQYF. DNA for the CDR3: TGTGCCAGCAGCTTAGTGCCCTCGGGACTAGCGGGGGGCCCCTACGAGCAGTACTTC.

This clonotype has a handful of counts. The chain combines TRBV29-1 with TRBJ2-3; D is uncertain. Trimming took off 8 bases at V and 0 bases at J, with 12 bases between the two ends. CDR1 and CDR2 (germline): SQVTM, ANQGSEA. There are 13 residues in the CDR3. CDR3 sequence (DNA): TGCAGCACCGCAATGACTAGCACAGATACGCAGTATTTT. Translation gives CSTAMTSTDTQYF.

This clonotype was seen ten or more times. The CDR3 is CASSLGQVVYEQYF. The CDR3 DNA follows: TGTGCCAGCAGCTTAGGACAGGTTGTCTACGAGCAGTACTTC. V usage is TRBV7-2 and J usage is TRBJ2-7; possible D gene TRBD1, 6 bases. The CDR3 sequence is 14 residues long. Germline CDR1 and CDR2: SGHTA and FQGNSA. Trimming took 1 base from V and 3 from J, leaving 10 bases between them.

In this sample, this clonotype turned up many times. The chain has TRBV7-8 and TRBJ2-7; 8 bases align to TRBD1. Germline V gene lookup returns CDR1 SGHVS and CDR2 FQNEAQ. Trimming took 1 base from V and 7 from J; bases not matched to a gene: 6. The CDR3 runs to 14 residues. CDR3 in amino acids: CASSLGTGYGEQYF. DNA of the CDR3: TGTGCCAGCAGCTTAGGGACAGGGTATGGGGAGCAGTACTTC.

CDR3 sequence reads: CSVTSGSEQFF. DNA for the CDR3: TGCAGCGTAACGTCAGGGAGCGAGCAGTTCTTC. This sequence joins TRBV29-1 and TRBJ2-1; D possibly matches TRBD1 or TRBD2 (5 bases each). The germline V gene encodes CDR1 SQVTM and CDR2 ANQGSEA. The germline V and J ends were trimmed by 6 bases and 10 bases, with 13 bases remaining between them. This CDR3 spans 11 amino acids.

This clonotype occurred many times. The rearrangement uses TRBV6-2 or TRBV6-3 and TRBJ2-1, with 9 nucleotides matching TRBD2. Germline lookup yields CDR1 MNHEY and CDR2 SVGEGT. The CDR3 is made up of 15 amino acids. V was pared by 1 base and J by 2 bases, with 0 bases of the junction left unmatched. The CDR3 region has the DNA TGTGCCAGCAGTTACTTAGCGGGGGCCTACAATGAGCAGTTCTTC. This codes for CASSYLAGAYNEQFF.

This clonotype was recorded many times. The chain carries TRBV7-6 and TRBJ2-1, with 14 bases fitting TRBD2. The CDR3 consists of 17 residues. In germline, CDR1 is SGHVS, CDR2 FNYEAQ. V was clipped by 5 bases and J by 7 bases; unmatched bases: 10. CDR3 coding DNA: TGTGCCAGCAGCGAATTTGGACTAGCGGGGGGACTTAATGAGCAGTTCTTC. It translates to CASSEFGLAGGLNEQFF.

This clonotype was seen only a few times. V gene TRBV19 combines with J gene TRBJ2-1; 8 bases are shared with TRBD1. With 11 bases clipped from V and 4 bases from J, the junction kept 7 bases outside the gene matches. The germline gives CDR1 LNHDA, CDR2 SQIVND (reference sequence). The CDR3 runs to 13 residues. CDR3 sequence reads: CACGTGYYNEQFF. The DNA for the CDR3 is TGTGCCTGTGGGACAGGCTATTACAATGAGCAGTTCTTC.

The CDR3 DNA reads as TGTGCCAGCAGTGAGATTAGGACAGGGTTCGTCACCGGGGAGCTGTTTTTT. Translating gives CASSEIRTGFVTGELFF. The chain carries TRBV27 and TRBJ2-2; 8 positions agree with TRBD1. With V trimmed by 5 bases and J by 4 bases, 12 bases remained unmatched. The CDR3 extends over 17 amino acids. CDR1 and CDR2 (germline): MNHEY, SMNVEV (reference sequence).

The sample holds many counts of this clonotype. This sequence joins TRBV7-6 and TRBJ2-3; D gene ambiguous. The germline V gene encodes CDR1 SGHVS and CDR2 FNYEAQ. The CDR3 loop spans 16 amino acids. The V and J ends lost 1 base and 6 bases respectively, with 17 bases between them. The CDR3 coding sequence is TGTGCCAGCAGCTTAGAGCCAGGCTACCCCAGGGATACGCAGTATTTT. Translated, it gives CASSLEPGYPRDTQYF. The full variable domain, its missing parts supplied by reference TRBV7-6 and TRBJ2-3, is GAGVSQSPRYKVTKRGQDVALRCDPISGHVSLYWYRQALGQGPEFLTYFNYEAQQDKSGLPNDRFSAERPEGSISTLTIQRTEQRDSAMYRCASSLEPGYPRDTQYFGPGTRLTVL.

The table lists this clonotype with a few counts. The rearrangement uses TRBV6-5 and TRBJ1-2, with a tentative D call TRBD1 (6 bases). There are 13 residues in the CDR3. CDR1 and CDR2 from the germline V gene are MNHEY and SVGAGI. V lost 6 bases and J lost 5, with 13 bases in between. The CDR3 DNA is TGTGCCAGCAGAACAGGGATCCTATATGGCTACACCTTC. This gives the protein CASRTGILYGYTF.

This chain links TRBV28 with TRBJ2-7; possible D gene TRBD2, 5 bases. Trimming cost V 3 bases and J 3 bases, with 15 bases left between them. Germline V gene data show CDR1 as MDHEN and CDR2 as SYDVKM. The CDR3 sequence is 15 residues long. The CDR3 bases are TGTGCCAGCAGTTTCCTCCGGGGTTGGAGCTACGAGCAGTACTTC. It translates to CASSFLRGWSYEQYF. Full variable domain (outside the CDR3, taken from reference TRBV28 and TRBJ2-7): DVKVTQSSRYLVKRTGEKVFLECVQDMDHENMFWYRQDPGLGLRLIYFSYDVKMKEKGDIPEGYSVSREKKERFSLILESASTNQTSMYLCASSFLRGWSYEQYFGPGTRLTVT.

In its sample, this clonotype was seen a few times. V usage is TRBV11-3 and J usage is TRBJ2-7; tentatively, D is TRBD1 (5 bases). Germline V gene sequence: CDR1 SGHNT, CDR2 YENEEA. The ends were cut back, 5 bases at V and 4 bases at J, with 12 bases in the middle. CDR3 length: 13 amino acids. The CDR3 protein is CASSPGWGYEQYF. CDR3 bases: TGTGCCAGCAGCCCAGGGTGGGGATACGAGCAGTACTTC.